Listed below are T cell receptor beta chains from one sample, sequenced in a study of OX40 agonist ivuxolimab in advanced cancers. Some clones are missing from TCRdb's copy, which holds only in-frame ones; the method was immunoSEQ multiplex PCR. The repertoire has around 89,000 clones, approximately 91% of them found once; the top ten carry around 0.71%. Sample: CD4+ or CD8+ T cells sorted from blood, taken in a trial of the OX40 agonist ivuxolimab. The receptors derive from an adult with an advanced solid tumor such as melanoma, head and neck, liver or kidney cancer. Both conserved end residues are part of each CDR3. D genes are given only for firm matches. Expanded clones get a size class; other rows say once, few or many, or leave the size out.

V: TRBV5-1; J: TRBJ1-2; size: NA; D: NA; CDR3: CASSLGGSSANYGYTF; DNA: TGCGCCAGCAGCTTGGGGGGCAGCAGTGCTAACTATGGCTACACCTTC
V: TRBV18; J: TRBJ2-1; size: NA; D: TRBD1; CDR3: CASSRQGQGDEQFF; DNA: TGTGCCAGCTCACGACAAGGACAGGGGGATGAGCAGTTCTTC
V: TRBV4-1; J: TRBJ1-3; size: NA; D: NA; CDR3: CASSQGTAAGNTIYF; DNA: TGCGCCAGCAGCCAAGGGACAGCCGCTGGAAACACCATATATTTT
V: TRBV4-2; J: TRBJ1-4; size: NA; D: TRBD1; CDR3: CASSQGQGATTNEKLFF; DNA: TGTGCCAGCAGCCAAGGGCAGGGGGCTACAACTAATGAAAAACTGTTTTTT
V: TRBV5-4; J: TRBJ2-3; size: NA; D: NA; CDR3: CASSLGGQDTDTQYF; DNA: TGTGCCAGCAGCTTGGGTGGGCAGGACACAGATACGCAGTATTTT
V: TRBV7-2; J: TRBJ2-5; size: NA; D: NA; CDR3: CASSGTFPETQYF; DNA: TGTGCCAGCAGCGGCACTTTTCCAGAGACCCAGTACTTC
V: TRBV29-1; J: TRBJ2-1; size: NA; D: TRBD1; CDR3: CSVEDRDRGNYNEQFF; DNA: TGCAGCGTTGAAGACCGGGACAGGGGAAACTACAATGAGCAGTTCTTC
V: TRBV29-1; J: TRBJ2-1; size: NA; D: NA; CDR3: CSVEPYQLDNEQFF; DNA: TGCAGCGTTGAACCGTACCAGCTAGACAATGAGCAGTTCTTC
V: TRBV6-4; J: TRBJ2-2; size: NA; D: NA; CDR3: CASSDRITGELFF; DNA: TGTGCCAGCAGTGACCGAATTACCGGGGAGCTGTTTTTT
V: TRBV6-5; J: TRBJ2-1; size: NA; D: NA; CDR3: CASRGLDSYNEQFF; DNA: TGTGCCAGCAGAGGGCTGGACTCCTACAATGAGCAGTTCTTC
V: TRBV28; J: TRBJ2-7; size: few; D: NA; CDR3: CASSSPGSNEQYF; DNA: TGTGCCAGCAGTTCACCTGGGAGCAACGAGCAGTACTTC
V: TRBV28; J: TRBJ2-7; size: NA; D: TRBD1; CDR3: CASSSPPGTGPYEQYF; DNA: TGTGCCAGCAGTTCCCCCCCCGGGACAGGGCCCTACGAGCAGTACTTC
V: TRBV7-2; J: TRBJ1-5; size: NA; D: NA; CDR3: CASSAGQYSNQPQHF; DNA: TGTGCCAGCAGCGCCGGACAGTATAGCAATCAGCCCCAGCATTTT
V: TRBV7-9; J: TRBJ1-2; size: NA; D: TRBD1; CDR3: CASSLSGQFNYGYTF; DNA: TGTGCCAGCAGCTTATCGGGACAGTTTAACTATGGCTACACCTTC
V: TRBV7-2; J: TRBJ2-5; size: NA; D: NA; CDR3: CASSPAGPIQETQYF; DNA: TGTGCCAGCAGCCCTGCAGGGCCGATCCAAGAGACCCAGTACTTC
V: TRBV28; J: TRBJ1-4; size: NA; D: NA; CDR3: CASSSTKGDEKLFF; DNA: TGTGCCAGCAGTTCGACAAAAGGGGATGAAAAACTGTTTTTT
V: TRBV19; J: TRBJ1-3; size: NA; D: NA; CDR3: CASSPGSTVTGNTIYF; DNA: TGTGCCAGTAGTCCAGGGTCGACAGTCACTGGAAACACCATATATTTT
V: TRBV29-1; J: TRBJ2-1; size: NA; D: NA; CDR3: CSVGSGRDNEQFF; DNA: TGCAGCGTTGGTTCAGGCAGGGACAATGAGCAGTTCTTC
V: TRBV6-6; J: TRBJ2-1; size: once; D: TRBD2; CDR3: CASSTRTSGRGFF; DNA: TGTGCCAGCAGTACCAGGACTAGCGGGCGGGGTTTCTTC
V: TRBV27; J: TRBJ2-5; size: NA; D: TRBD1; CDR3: CASSQGTGGGKTQYF; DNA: TGTGCCAGCAGTCAAGGGACAGGGGGCGGAAAGACCCAGTACTTC
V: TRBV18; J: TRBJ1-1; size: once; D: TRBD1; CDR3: CASSQGGPTGLTFF; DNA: TGTGCCAGCTCACAAGGGGGGCCGACAGGGTTGACTTTCTTT
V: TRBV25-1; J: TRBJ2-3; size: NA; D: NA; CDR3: CASSDTVGTDTQYF; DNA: TGTGCCAGCAGTGACACAGTCGGCACAGATACGCAGTATTTT
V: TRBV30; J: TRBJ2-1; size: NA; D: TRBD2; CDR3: CAWRSGLARDYNEQFF; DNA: TGTGCCTGGAGATCCGGACTAGCGCGCGATTACAATGAGCAGTTCTTC
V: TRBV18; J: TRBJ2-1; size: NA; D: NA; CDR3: CASSPPGLSLYNEQFF; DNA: TGTGCCAGCTCACCACCGGGACTCAGCCTCTACAATGAGCAGTTCTTC
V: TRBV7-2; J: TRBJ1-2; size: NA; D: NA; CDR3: CASSPRGSDGYTF; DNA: TGTGCCAGCAGCCCAAGGGGCAGCGATGGCTACACCTTC
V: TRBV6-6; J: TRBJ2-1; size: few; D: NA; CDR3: CASDNRGSEQFF; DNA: TGTGCCAGCGACAATAGGGGGAGTGAGCAGTTCTTC
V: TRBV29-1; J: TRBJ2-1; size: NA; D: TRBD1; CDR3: CSVPGQGIDNEQFF; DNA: TGCAGCGTCCCGGGACAGGGTATCGACAATGAGCAGTTCTTC
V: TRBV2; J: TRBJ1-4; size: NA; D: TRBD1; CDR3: CASRQGPSLFF; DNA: TGTGCCAGCAGACAGGGGCCGTCTCTGTTTTTT
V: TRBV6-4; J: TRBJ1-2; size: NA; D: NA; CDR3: CASSDSRGKGPSNYGYTF; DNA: TGTGCCAGCAGTGACTCGAGGGGTAAGGGCCCGTCCAACTATGGCTACACCTTC
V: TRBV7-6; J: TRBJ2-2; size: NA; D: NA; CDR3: CASSFVDGNTGELFF; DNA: TGTGCCAGCAGCTTCGTTGACGGGAACACCGGGGAGCTGTTTTTT
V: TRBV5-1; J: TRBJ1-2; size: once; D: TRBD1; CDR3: CASSPGGTGTWNGYTF; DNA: TGCGCCAGCAGTCCTGGAGGGACAGGGACGTGGAATGGCTACACCTTC